This section outlines one T cell receptor beta chain sequence together with its context. There is no known antigen for this receptor. Within one base of it there is no much larger clone, and no base qualities were kept. The sample comes from a study of blood T cell repertoires in COVID-19 (dated by TCRdb to the early 2020s). For the study in its entirety: Samples from collaborators originated in the United States, Italy and Spain and spanned both the acute and convalescent phases of COVID-19. The material from the prospective study consisted of cDNA or gDNA derived from T cells, B-cell-depleted T cells, or PBMCs. Where HLA class I and class II types were available, the types were taken from metadata supplied by the sample provider, not from assay-based typing. The repertoires were made available in a free public database intended to serve as a resource for research on the immune response to SARS-CoV-2. The dataset comprised deeply sampled blood TCRbeta repertoires from subjects exposed to, actively infected with, or recovered from COVID-19. A de-identified subject ID, COVID-19 status, age in years and sex were almost always included in the sample metadata. Samples came from the ongoing ImmuneRACE study (first 160 participants) plus 1,254 subjects from 6 global collaborators. Results the study describes overall, beyond this receptor: Clinical and demographic metadata were provided uncurated, with the amount varying by source and participant.

Participants in the prospective study were aged about 18 to 95 years, lived in some 24 United States geographic areas, and enrolled through a virtual design. To assign participants to cohorts, the prospective study relied on clinical history that participants themselves reported in a screening survey and a study questionnaire. In the prospective study, whole blood, serum and a nasopharyngeal or oropharyngeal swab were collected from each participant by mobile phlebotomists. Participants in the prospective study had the option to provide additional blood draws and questionnaires over a 2-month period. Before DNA extraction, prospective study blood samples were shipped either frozen or at room temperature. TCRbeta CDR3 regions were amplified from genomic DNA using the immunoSEQ Assay, a bias-controlled multiplex PCR. The paper's processing steps were these. The number of nucleated cells in each sample was estimated by amplification of reference gene primers within the assay. To quantify the absolute abundance of each unique TCRbeta CDR3 rearrangement, sequence reads were collapsed and filtered. Productive Simpson clonality was computed per sample as the square root of Simpson's diversity index over productive rearrangements. The table was pulled from immuneACCESS by TCRdb, which kept in-frame rearrangements only. Such tables lose some clones; where checked, under half of the loss comes from unresolved V genes, and the rest has no known cause. The DNA was the basis for D and trimming; V, J and clone size are from that table. This sample holds under 300,000 clones; roughly 93% were observed only once. The ten biggest clones cover 2.3% of the sample.

The CDR3 holds 11 amino acids from the cysteine to the phenylalanine. Only the CDR3 DNA is retained, 33 bases long and in frame from the first base. V is clipped by 3 bases and J by 7 bases, and the sequence between their germline boundaries is 6 bases long. The germline V gene (reference sequence) gives CDR1 as DFQATT and CDR2 as SNEGSKA. The sequenced material came from PBMCs or T cells enriched from blood (not recorded which). Recombination connected TRBV20-1 to TRBJ1-4; no D segment can be confidently identified. The receptor was derived from a woman aged 40 to 49 with acute COVID-19. The encoded CDR3 is CSASNTEKLFF. The DNA is as follows: TGCAGTGCTAGCAACACTGAAAAACTGTTTTTT.